This T cell receptor beta chain was identified during a study of siplizumab effects on memory and regulatory T cells. Measured with immunoSEQ multiplex PCR; TCRdb has only the in-frame clones, and not every one. This table has 99,000 or so clones, just over 90% appearing once. This receptor was obtained from a human donor in good health. Sequencing was performed on CD4+ T cells sorted from blood.

The CDR3 is CASSSGTVNEKLFF. CDR3 nucleotide sequence: TGTGCCAGTAGTAGCGGGACAGTTAATGAAAAACTGTTTTTT. V gene TRBV19 combines with J gene TRBJ1-4; 7 bases match TRBD1. The V and J ends lost 4 bases and 4 bases, in that order; junction bases with no gene match: 3. The germline CDR1 and CDR2 sequences are LNHDA and SQIVND (reference sequence). The CDR3 consists of 14 residues. Based on the CDR3 plus reference TRBV19 and TRBJ1-4, the full variable domain is DGGITQSPKYLFRKEGQNVTLSCEQNLNHDAMYWYRQDPGQGLRLIYYSQIVNDFQKGDIAEGYSVSREKKESFPLTVTSAQKNPTAFYLCASSSGTVNEKLFFGSGTQLSVL.